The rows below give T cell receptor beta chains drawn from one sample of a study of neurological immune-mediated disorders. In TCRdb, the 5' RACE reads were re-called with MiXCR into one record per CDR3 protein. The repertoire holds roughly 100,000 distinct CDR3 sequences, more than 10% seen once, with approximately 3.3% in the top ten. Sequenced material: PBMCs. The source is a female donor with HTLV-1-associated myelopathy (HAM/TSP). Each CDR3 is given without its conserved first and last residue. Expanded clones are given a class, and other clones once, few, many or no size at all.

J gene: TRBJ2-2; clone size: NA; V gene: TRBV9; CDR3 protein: ASSVAPGTSLTGELF
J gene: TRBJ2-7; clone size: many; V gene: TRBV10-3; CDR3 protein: AIREEGRIYEQY
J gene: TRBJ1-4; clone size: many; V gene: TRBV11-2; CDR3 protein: ASSLDGQLHEKLF
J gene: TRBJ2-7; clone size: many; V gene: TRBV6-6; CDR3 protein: ASSYSRGQGYEQY
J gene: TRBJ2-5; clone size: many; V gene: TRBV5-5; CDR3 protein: ASSLFTGNQETQY
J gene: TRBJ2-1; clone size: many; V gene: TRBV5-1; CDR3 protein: ASSFASENEQF
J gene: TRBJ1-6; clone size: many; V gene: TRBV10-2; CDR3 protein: ASSEGAGSPLH
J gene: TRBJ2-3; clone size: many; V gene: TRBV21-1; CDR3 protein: ASSTGVWGDTQY
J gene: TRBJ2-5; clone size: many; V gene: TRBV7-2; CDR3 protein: ASSRGGARETQY
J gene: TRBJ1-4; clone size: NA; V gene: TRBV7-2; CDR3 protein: ASSLGGGTANEKLF
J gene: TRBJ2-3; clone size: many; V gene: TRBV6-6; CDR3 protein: ASSPSEDTQY
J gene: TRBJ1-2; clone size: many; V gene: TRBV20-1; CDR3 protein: SARVTGRVNYGYT
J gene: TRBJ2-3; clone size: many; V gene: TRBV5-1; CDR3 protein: ASSLVGRATDTQY
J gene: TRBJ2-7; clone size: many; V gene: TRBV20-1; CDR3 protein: SASPLGTGNGEQY
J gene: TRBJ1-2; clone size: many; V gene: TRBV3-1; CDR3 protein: ASSHRAPPNYGYT
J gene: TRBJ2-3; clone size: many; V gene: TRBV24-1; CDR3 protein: ATMKRDSTDTQY
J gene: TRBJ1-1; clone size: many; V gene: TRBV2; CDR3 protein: ASTEGSNTEAF
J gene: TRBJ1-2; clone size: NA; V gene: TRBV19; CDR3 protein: ASRADGTRRYGYT
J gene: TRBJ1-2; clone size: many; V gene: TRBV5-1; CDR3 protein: ASSQTGTDNYGYT
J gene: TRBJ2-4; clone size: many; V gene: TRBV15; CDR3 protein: ATGQKKKNIQY
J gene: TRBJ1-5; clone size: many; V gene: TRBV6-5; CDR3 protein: ASSPARRGYNQPQH
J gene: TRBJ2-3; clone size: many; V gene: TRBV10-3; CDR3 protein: AISAGAKDTQY
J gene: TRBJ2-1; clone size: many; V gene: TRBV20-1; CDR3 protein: SARDAGRAGTGMNDEQF
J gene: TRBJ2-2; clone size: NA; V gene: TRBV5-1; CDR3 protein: ASSHKAANTGELF
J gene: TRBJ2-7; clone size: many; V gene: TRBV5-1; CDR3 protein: ASSSDRGYYEQY